Detailed here is one TCR beta chain. Its target is unknown. The V and J ends lost 0 bases and 2 bases respectively, with 6 bases between them. Germline V gene lookup returns CDR1 SGHKS and CDR2 YYEKEE (reference sequence). The CDR3 has 14 residues. Here immunoSEQ multiplex PCR was the method, and the copy in TCRdb shows in-frame clones only, minus some. Of under 150,000 clones detected, just over 90% appear once; the ten largest clones hold more than 0.15%. This sample is drawn from a study of graft-versus-host responses after intestinal transplantation. The sequences come from unstimulated CD4+ T cells sorted from spleen or lymph node cells, collected before intestinal transplant. The chain links TRBV5-5 to TRBJ1-5; a weak D match, TRBD1 (5 bases). This receptor was taken from a human donor who received an intestinal transplant. This CDR3 reads CASSLGRGNQPQHF. The CDR3 DNA is TGTGCCAGCAGCTTGGGCAGGGGCAATCAGCCCCAGCATTTT.